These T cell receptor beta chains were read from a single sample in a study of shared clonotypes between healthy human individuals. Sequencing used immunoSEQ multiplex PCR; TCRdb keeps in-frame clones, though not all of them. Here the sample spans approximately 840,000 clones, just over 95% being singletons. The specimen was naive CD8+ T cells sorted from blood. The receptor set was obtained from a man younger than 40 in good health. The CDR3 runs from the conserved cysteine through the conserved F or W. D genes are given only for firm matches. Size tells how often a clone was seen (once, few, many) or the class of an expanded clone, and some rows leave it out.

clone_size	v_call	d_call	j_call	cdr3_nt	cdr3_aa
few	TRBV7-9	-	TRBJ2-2	TGTGCCAGCAGGGGGAACTCGAGGAGCACCGGGGAGCTGTTTTTT	CASRGNSRSTGELFF
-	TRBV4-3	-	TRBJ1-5	TGCGCCAGCAGTCCAACGGCCGGGATCAATCAGCCCCAGCATTTT	CASSPTAGINQPQHF
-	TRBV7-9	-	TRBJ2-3	TGTGCCAGCAGCGGACACCGGTTGCGGGGAGACATGGATACGCAGTATTTT	CASSGHRLRGDMDTQYF
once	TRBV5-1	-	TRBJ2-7	TGCGCCAGCAGCCGCTACGGAGACGCCTACGAGCAGTACTTC	CASSRYGDAYEQYF
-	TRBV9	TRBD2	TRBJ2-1	TGTGCCAGCAGCCAGGGGACTAGCCAATCACCGGCGGATGAGCAGTTCTTC	CASSQGTSQSPADEQFF
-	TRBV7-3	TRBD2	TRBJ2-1	TGTGCCAGCAGCTTCGGCCTAGCGGGATTCAATGAGCAGTTCTTC	CASSFGLAGFNEQFF
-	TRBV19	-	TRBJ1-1	TGTGCCAGTAGTATTGTCGGGACGGCCACTGAAGCTTTCTTT	CASSIVGTATEAFF
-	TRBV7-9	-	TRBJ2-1	TGTGCCAGCAGACTCCCATTTGATGAGCAGTTCTTC	CASRLPFDEQFF
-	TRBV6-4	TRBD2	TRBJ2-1	TGTGCCAGCAGTGGGGATGGGCTAGCGGGAAGGGACAATGAGCAGTTCTTC	CASSGDGLAGRDNEQFF
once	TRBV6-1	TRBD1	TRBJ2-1	TGTGCCAGCAGTGAAGTAAGAGGGGGCGAGGTCTACAATGAGCAGTTCTTC	CASSEVRGGEVYNEQFF
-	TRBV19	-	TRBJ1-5	TGTGCCAGTAGTATAGGCGACATCAGCAATCAGCCCCAGCATTTT	CASSIGDISNQPQHF
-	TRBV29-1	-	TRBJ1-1	TGCAGCGCACTGTTTGCGCACCAAGGGAACACTGAAGCTTTCTTT	CSALFAHQGNTEAFF
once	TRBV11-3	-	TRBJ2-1	TGTGCCAGCAGCTTAGAGGCAGCGAACAATGAGCAGTTCTTC	CASSLEAANNEQFF
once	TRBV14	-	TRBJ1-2	TGTGCCAGCAGCCAAGTCAGCGACTATGGCTACACCTTC	CASSQVSDYGYTF
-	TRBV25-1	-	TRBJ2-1	TGTGCCAGCAGTGGAGGACGGATTTCTAACAATGAGCAGTTCTTC	CASSGGRISNNEQFF
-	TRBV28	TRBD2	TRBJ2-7	TGTGCCAGCAGTGGACCGGGACTAGCGGGGTCCTACGAGCAGTACTTC	CASSGPGLAGSYEQYF
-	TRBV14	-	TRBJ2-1	TGTGCCAGCAGCCAAGCTTTAGCAAAGTACAATGAGCAGTTCTTC	CASSQALAKYNEQFF